This T cell receptor (beta chain) was identified during a study of shared clonotypes between healthy human individuals (dated by TCRdb to the early 2020s). Background for the entire study: Three men and a couple of women, aged 18 to 49 years, made up the cohort. Leukapheresis yielded between about 0.9 and 8.9 billion PBMCs per donor. Per donor, three plates each were used for CD4 naive and CD4 memory, two for CD8 naive, and one for CD8 memory. Blood TCR repertoires of about five healthy adults were deeply sequenced to estimate repertoire size and the extent of clonotype sharing between individuals. To increase sequencing depth and limit assay-specific biases, different laboratories used diverse techniques to prepare libraries and sequence TCR repertoires.

The donors were healthy, HIV-negative adults with no recently reported acute infections or vaccinations. Every donor was a Caucasian adult living in Nashville, Tennessee, USA. CD4+ T cells were enriched by magnetic negative selection; naive cells were then positively selected on CD45RA, and the negative fraction formed the memory subset. After blood collection by leukapheresis, PBMCs were isolated using Ficoll-Histopaque density gradient centrifugation and then cryopreserved in the vapor phase of liquid nitrogen. Purity and quantity of every magnetically sorted T cell population were checked by analytical flow cytometry. From each sorted fraction, genomic DNA was isolated and quantified by UV absorbance on a Nanodrop 2000c. In regard to this clone: Its recognized antigen is unknown. One base away there is no much larger clone; base qualities are not given.

TCR CDR3 regions were amplified from genomic DNA by multiplex PCR using the deep immunoSEQ assay. Extracted genomic DNA from each cell subset was distributed evenly across all wells of several immunoSEQ 96-well plates, and each plate was treated as a replicate. For sorted subsets, around 200 ng genomic DNA, equal to 30,000 or so T cell genomes, was loaded into each replicate PCR. Purified libraries were measured with a Qubit 3.0 fluorometer, size-checked on a Bioanalyzer 2100, and measured again with the KAPA Library Quantification kit. Every immunoSEQ 96-well plate was sequenced on a dedicated single-read 150-cycle Illumina NextSeq 550 flow cell. On the study's bioinformatics: Because the immunoSEQ output held only junctional sequences and lacked quality scores, the filtering could not match the filtering applied to full-length reads. Sequences were annotated with PyIR, a Python wrapper for IgBLAST v1.9, using IMGT germline references to assign V/J genes and CDR3. Reads with weak V/J assignments (E-value above 1e-6), missing CDR3, stop codons, out-of-frame junctions, or ambiguous translated residues were removed. V3J clonotypes were defined as sequences sharing the same inferred V gene, J gene, and CDR3 amino acid sequence. To compute the percentage overlap between repertoires, the number of shared unique clonotypes was divided by the size of the smaller repertoire. Richness of each repertoire was evaluated using RTK rarefaction, the Chao1 estimator, and Recon v2.1 estimates of unobserved clonotypes. Generation probabilities were computed with OLGA for all TCRbeta clonotypes obtained by the gDNA method from a handful of donors. The clones in this table, taken by TCRdb from immuneACCESS, are in-frame only. Not every clone is retained; where verified, under half of the shortfall comes from an unresolved V gene, and the cause of the rest is unknown. The V and J calls and the clone size are those of that table, but D and trimming were determined from the DNA. The sample contains 1.6 million or so clones, around 98.5% of them found a single time. In total, the top ten clones hold 0.36% of the sample.

The junction shows trimming of 4 bases on V and 0 bases on J, and the gene matches do not reach 4 bases of it. CDR1 MDHEN and CDR2 SYDVKM are derived from the germline V gene. From the cysteine up to the phenylalanine, the CDR3 has a length of 15 residues. Only the CDR3 DNA stays, 45 bases, in frame from base 1. Here is what the overall study found, with its caveats: Sampling was restricted to blood, and TCR repertoires in tissues likely differ from the TCR repertoires found in blood. Estimated clonotype richness was generally larger for naive than for memory subsets. Because the study included only a small number of donors, the genetic and exposure-history diversity represented was limited. Pairwise subsampling led to the expectation that sequencing depth would affect the degree of clonotype sharing among donors. When a handful of donors were compared, the shared fraction of clonotypes was around 4.6% for naive CD4, more than 3% for naive CD8, 2% to 2.5% for memory CD4, and 0.35% to 0.4% for memory CD8. Higher generation probabilities were observed for clonotypes shared by all four sorted-subset donors than for non-shared clonotypes. Incomplete sequencing was indicated by rarefaction of sorted-subset datasets, despite the large sequencing depth.

The chain was built from TRBV28 and TRBJ2-3, and TRBD2 matches 7 of the central bases. This TCR was recovered from a man aged 30 to 45 in good health. The sample was naive CD4+ T cells sorted from blood. Interpreted using the paper, the cell subset or site label stands for: CD45RA+ positively selected. The DNA sequence is TGTGCCAGCAGTTCTCTAGCGGACAGCACAGATACGCAGTATTTT. This codes for CASSSLADSTDTQYF.